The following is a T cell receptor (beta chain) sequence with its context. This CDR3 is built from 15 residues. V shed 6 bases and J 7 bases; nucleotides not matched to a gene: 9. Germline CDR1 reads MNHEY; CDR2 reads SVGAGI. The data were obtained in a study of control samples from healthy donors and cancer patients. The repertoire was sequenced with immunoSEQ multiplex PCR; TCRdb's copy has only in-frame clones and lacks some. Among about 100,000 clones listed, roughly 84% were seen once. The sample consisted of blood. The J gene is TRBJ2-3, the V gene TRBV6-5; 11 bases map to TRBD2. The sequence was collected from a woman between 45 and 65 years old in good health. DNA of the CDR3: TGTGCCAGCAGGCCACTAGCGGGGGCCGCTTATACGCAGTATTTT. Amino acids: CASRPLAGAAYTQYF.